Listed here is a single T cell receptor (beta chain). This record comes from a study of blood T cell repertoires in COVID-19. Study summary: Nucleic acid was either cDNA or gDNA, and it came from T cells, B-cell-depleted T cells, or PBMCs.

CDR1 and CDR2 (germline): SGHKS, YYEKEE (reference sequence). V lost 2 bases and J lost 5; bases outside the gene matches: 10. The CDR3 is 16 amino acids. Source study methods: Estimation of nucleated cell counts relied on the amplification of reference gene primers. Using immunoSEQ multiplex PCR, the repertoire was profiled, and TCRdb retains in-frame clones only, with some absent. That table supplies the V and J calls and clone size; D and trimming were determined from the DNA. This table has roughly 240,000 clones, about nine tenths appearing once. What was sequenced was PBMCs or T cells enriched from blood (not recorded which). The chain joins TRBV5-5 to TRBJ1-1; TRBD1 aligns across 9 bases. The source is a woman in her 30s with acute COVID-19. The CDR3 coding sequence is TGTGCCAGCAGCTTTTCGGACAGGGGACGGAGGACTGAAGCTTTCTTT. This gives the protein CASSFSDRGRRTEAFF.